These 26 T cell receptor beta chains were sequenced from one sample in a study of neoadjuvant anti-PD-1 for oral cavity cancer. The time point here: after neoadjuvant nivolumab, at surgical resection. Sequencing was performed with immunoSEQ multiplex PCR; in TCRdb, only in-frame clones are kept and a portion is missing. Of tens of thousands of clones listed, over 35% are singletons. Material: tumor tissue, obtained after nivolumab (anti-PD-1) treatment. These receptor sequences come from a person aged 35-79 years with oral cavity squamous cell carcinoma.

The rearrangement links TRBV29-1 to TRBJ1-1; tentatively, D is TRBD1 (5 bases). CDR1 and CDR2 (germline): SQVTM, ANQGSEA. V lost 6 bases and J 0 bases, leaving 14 bases between the germline ends. This CDR3 region has 14 residues. CDR3 residues: CSVQAQGMNTEAFF. In DNA, the CDR3 is TGCAGCGTCCAAGCTCAGGGAATGAACACTGAAGCTTTCTTT.

J is TRBJ2-3 and V is TRBV5-1; 7 nucleotides match TRBD1. The CDR3 sequence is 15 residues long. CDR1 and CDR2 (germline): SGHRS, YFSETQ. V was pared by 0 bases and J by 4 bases, with 5 bases of the junction left unmatched. CDR3 protein: CASSLAHRGSDTQYF. DNA for the CDR3: TGCGCCAGCAGCTTGGCCCACAGGGGATCAGATACGCAGTATTTT. Based on the CDR3 plus reference TRBV5-1 and TRBJ2-3, the full variable domain is KAGVTQTPRYLIKTRGQQVTLSCSPISGHRSVSWYQQTPGQGLQFLFEYFSETQRNKGNFPGRFSGRQFSNSRSEMNVSTLELGDSALYLCASSLAHRGSDTQYFGPGTRLTVL.

The chain uses TRBV5-1 and TRBJ1-1; D is undetermined. CDR1 and CDR2 from the germline V gene are SGHRS and YFSETQ. Trimming cost V 5 bases and J 1 base, with 15 bases left between them. CDR3 length: 15 residues. CDR3 in DNA: TGCGCCAGCAGAACGACGGCGTTGACGAACACTGAAGCTTTCTTT. This sequence encodes CASRTTALTNTEAFF.

The CDR3 sequence is CAIQQVMYNSPLHF. The CDR3 region has the DNA TGTGCCATACAACAAGTCATGTATAATTCACCCCTCCACTTT. The rearrangement links TRBV10-3 to TRBJ1-6; D gene uncertain. This CDR3 comprises 14 residues. CDR1 ENHRY and CDR2 SYGVKD come from the germline V gene. V was pared by 9 bases and J by 4 bases, with 13 bases between.

The chain joins TRBV7-2 to TRBJ1-2; possibly TRBD1 for D (6 bases). The germline V gene has CDR1 SGHTA and CDR2 FQGNSA. The CDR3 spans 13 residues. V lost 1 base, J lost 5 bases, and 8 bases lay in between. As DNA, the CDR3 is TGTGCCAGCAGCTTAGAACAGGGTTATGGCTACACCTTC. Encoded protein: CASSLEQGYGYTF.

This chain joins TRBV6-4 and TRBJ1-2; TRBD1 aligns across 8 bases. Looked up from germline, CDR1 is MRHNA and CDR2 is SNTAGT. V lost 5 bases, J lost 8 bases, and 19 bases stayed unmatched. This CDR3 is built from 17 residues. The CDR3, as DNA: TGTGCCAGCAGTCCAAATAGCCGGACAGGGCCGTCTCAAGGCTACACCTTC. Amino acid sequence: CASSPNSRTGPSQGYTF.

This clone was observed a handful of times. The chain couples TRBV5-8 to TRBJ2-7, with 13 bases identical to TRBD2. Germline V gene lookup returns CDR1 SGHTS and CDR2 YDEGEE. The CDR3 covers 15 residues. V lost 5 bases, J lost 3 bases, and 5 bases stayed unmatched. The CDR3 DNA reads TGTGCCAGCAGTTTTGGACTAGCGGGGGACTACGAGCAGTACTTC. It codes for CASSFGLAGDYEQYF.

This clone was detected a few times. V is TRBV7-2 and J is TRBJ1-6; no definite D call. In germline, CDR1 is SGHTA, CDR2 FQGNSA. Trimming pared 3 bases from V and 7 bases from J, leaving 10 bases between. The CDR3 length is 14 residues. The CDR3 loop reads CASSFRHVNSPLHF. The CDR3 region has the DNA TGTGCCAGCAGCTTCAGACACGTAAATTCACCCCTCCACTTT.

In its sample, this clone was seen a few times. V usage is TRBV27 and J usage is TRBJ2-3, with a tentative D call TRBD1 (6 bases). The length of the CDR3 is 13 residues. With 5 bases removed from V and 6 bases from J, the gap between germline ends came to 12 bases. The germline V gene encodes CDR1 MNHEY and CDR2 SMNVEV (reference sequence). For the CDR3, the DNA is TGTGCCAGCAGTCCAGGGGTCCGGGATACGCAGTATTTT. This sequence encodes CASSPGVRDTQYF.

The chain links TRBV11-2 to TRBJ1-1; 8 bases align to TRBD1. J lost 1 base, V lost 5 bases, and 12 bases had no gene match. Germline V gene lookup returns CDR1 SGHAT and CDR2 FQNNGV. The CDR3 length is 17 residues. The CDR3, as DNA: TGTGCCAGCAGCAGCCAGGGGGCGCGGTGGTCGAACACTGAAGCTTTCTTT. It specifies CASSSQGARWSNTEAFF.

This clone was seen just once. This chain uses TRBV9 with TRBJ2-1, with D possibly being TRBD2 (6 bases). Germline V CDR1 and CDR2: SGDLS, YYNGEE. The CDR3 loop spans 14 amino acids. V lost 0 bases, J lost 5 bases, and 9 bases lay in between. CDR3 bases: TGTGCCAGCAGCGTAGTGGGACTCAACAATGAGCAGTTCTTC. This translates into CASSVVGLNNEQFF.

The chain links TRBV29-1 to TRBJ2-7; TRBD1 matches 9 bases. The CDR3 has 15 residues. After removal of 1 base from V and 6 bases from J, the junction contained 10 bases not matched to a gene. The germline V gene encodes CDR1 SQVTM and CDR2 ANQGSEA. CDR3 sequence reads: CSVEVGQGVRGEQYF. The CDR3 DNA reads TGCAGCGTTGAAGTGGGACAGGGAGTTCGTGGCGAGCAGTACTTC.

There are a few counts of this clone. The rearrangement links TRBV11-3 to TRBJ2-1, with 10 nucleotides matching TRBD2. Germline-derived CDR1 and CDR2 are SGHNT and YENEEA. The CDR3 has 17 amino acids. Germline trimming cut 4 bases from V and 7 bases from J; bases unmatched to any gene: 13. The CDR3 coding sequence is TGTGCCAGCAGCTCCCGCGGGACGGGACTAGCGAGGAATGAGCAGTTCTTC. Its protein product is CASSSRGTGLARNEQFF.

The V call is TRBV7-2, the J call TRBJ1-2; D is perhaps TRBD1 (5 bases). This CDR3 comprises 15 residues. Germline values: CDR1 SGHTA, CDR2 FQGNSA. The V end was cut by 1 base, the J end by 2 bases, with 11 bases between. The CDR3 spells CASSLDGGPNYGYTF. The DNA of the CDR3 is TGTGCCAGCAGCTTAGACGGGGGACCCAACTATGGCTACACCTTC. Full variable domain (rest looked up from reference TRBV7-2 and TRBJ1-2): GAGVSQSPSNKVTEKGKDVELRCDPISGHTALYWYRQSLGQGLEFLIYFQGNSAPDKSGLPSDRFSAERTGGSVSTLTIQRTQQEDSAVYLCASSLDGGPNYGYTFGSGTRLTVV.

This clone was observed a handful of times. V and J are TRBV4-2 and TRBJ1-5; 8 bases match TRBD1. CDR1 is LGHNA and CDR2 is YNFKEQ in the germline V gene. CDR3 length: 19 residues. Trimming removed 3 bases from V and 0 bases from J; junction bases left unmatched: 13. CDR3 nucleotides: TGTGCCAGCAGCCAGGATTGGACAGGGTCCAGGGTTAGCAATCAGCCCCAGCATTTT. It is translated as CASSQDWTGSRVSNQPQHF.

The chain carries TRBV7-2 and TRBJ1-1; D is uncertain. V was cut by 0 bases and J by 5 bases, with 10 bases left in between. CDR1 is SGHTA, CDR2 FQGNSA, per germline. This CDR3 is 14 amino acids long. This chain's CDR3 is CASSLAWDGTEAFF. CDR3 sequence (DNA): TGTGCCAGCAGCTTAGCGTGGGATGGGACTGAAGCTTTCTTT.

Only a few counts were recorded for this clone. V is TRBV11-2 and J is TRBJ1-4; TRBD1 might be the D (5 bases). The V end was cut by 4 bases, the J end by 2 bases, with 14 bases between. This CDR3 comprises 16 residues. Germline loops: CDR1 SGHAT, CDR2 FQNNGV. The CDR3 coding sequence is TGTGCCAGCAGCTCAACTTCTGGGGCTACTAATGAAAAACTGTTTTTT. Its protein is CASSSTSGATNEKLFF.

This chain connects TRBV5-1 to TRBJ1-2, with 9 positions matching TRBD1. Per germline, CDR1 SGHRS and CDR2 YFSETQ. CDR3 length: 14 amino acids. V was pared by 3 bases and J by 6 bases, with 6 bases of the junction left unmatched. The CDR3 region is CASSSTRTGDGYTF. DNA for the CDR3: TGCGCCAGCAGCTCGACGCGGACAGGGGATGGCTACACCTTC. Full variable domain (missing parts from reference TRBV5-1 and TRBJ1-2): KAGVTQTPRYLIKTRGQQVTLSCSPISGHRSVSWYQQTPGQGLQFLFEYFSETQRNKGNFPGRFSGRQFSNSRSEMNVSTLELGDSALYLCASSSTRTGDGYTFGSGTRLTVV.

This sequence joins TRBV6-1 and TRBJ2-7; 7 bases match TRBD1. The CDR3 length is 15 residues. The V and J ends lost 3 bases and 2 bases, in that order; junction bases with no gene match: 7. CDR1 and CDR2 (germline): MNHNS, SASEGT. The CDR3 coding sequence is TGTGCCAGCAGTGATCCTCGACAGGGTACCTACGAGCAGTACTTC. Its translation: CASSDPRQGTYEQYF.

The chain is built from TRBV21-1 and TRBJ2-7; the table's TRBD1 call for D was not verified on the DNA. TRBV21-1 is assigned pseudogene status. This CDR3 is 11 amino acids long. For the CDR3, the DNA is TGTGCCAGCAGCAACACCTACGAGCAGTACTTC. Translation: CASSNTYEQYF.

This clone was counted only a few times. V gene TRBV28 combines with J gene TRBJ2-3, with TRBD2 as a possible D gene (6 bases). The CDR3 spans 14 residues. Germline CDR1 reads MDHEN; CDR2 reads SYDVKM. Trimming removed 3 bases from V and 0 bases from J, with 7 bases in between. The CDR3 DNA sequence: TGTGCCAGCAGTTTGGGAGGAAGCACAGATACGCAGTATTTT. This translates into CASSLGGSTDTQYF.

This clone has a handful of counts. The chain combines TRBV10-1 with TRBJ2-5, with 8 nucleotides matching TRBD2. Germline CDR1 WNHNN, CDR2 SYGVQD (reference sequence). V lost 0 bases to trimming and J lost 5 bases; unmatched junction nucleotides: 5. This CDR3 region has 15 residues. CDR3 coding DNA: TGCGCCAGCAGTGAGTCCACTAGCGGAGGGGAGACCCAGTACTTC. Its protein product is CASSESTSGGETQYF.

The chain joins TRBV6-5 to TRBJ1-2, with D uncertain. The CDR3 covers 12 residues. Per germline, CDR1 MNHEY and CDR2 SVGAGI. V was shortened by 8 bases and J by 0 bases, with 7 bases between the two germline ends. This CDR3 reads CASARANYGYTF. The CDR3 region has the DNA TGTGCCAGCGCAAGAGCTAACTATGGCTACACCTTC.

This clone was seen a few times. J is TRBJ1-1 and V is TRBV9, with D possibly being TRBD1 (6 bases). V was pared by 1 base and J by 1 base, with 14 bases between. Germline CDR1 reads SGDLS; CDR2 reads YYNGEE. This CDR3 comprises 16 residues. CDR3 sequence (DNA): TGTGCCAGCAGCGTATCCCCAGGGGACAAGAACACTGAAGCTTTCTTT. Translated, it gives CASSVSPGDKNTEAFF.

The V gene is TRBV11-2, the J gene TRBJ1-2, with 8 bases lining up with TRBD1. Germline V gives CDR1 SGHAT, CDR2 FQNNGV. The CDR3 sequence is 15 residues long. Unmatched junction bases numbered 5, after V lost 1 base and J lost 4 bases. CDR3 nucleotides: TGTGCCAGCAGCTTAGGAACAGGGGGGGCCTATGGCTACACCTTC. This translates into CASSLGTGGAYGYTF.

V and J are TRBV15 and TRBJ2-1, with TRBD1 identical over 10 bases. The CDR3 covers 15 residues. V was clipped by 6 bases and J by 1 base; unmatched bases: 3. Germline-derived CDR1 and CDR2 are LNHNV and YYDKDF (reference sequence). CDR3 in amino acids: CATRGGQGSYNEQFF. The CDR3, as DNA: TGTGCCACCAGAGGGGGACAGGGGTCCTACAATGAGCAGTTCTTC.